These T cell receptor beta chains were read from a single sample in a study of response to subunit inactivated influenza vaccine. TCRdb re-called the RT-PCR reads with MiXCR, one entry per CDR3 protein. The table lists 530,000 or so distinct CDR3 sequences, around 11% of them singletons. The source was PBMCs from blood, collected on the day of vaccination. The receptors originated from a man in his fifties who received an inactivated influenza vaccine. Both conserved end residues are part of each CDR3. D genes are given only for firm matches. Clone size is shown for a subset of rows, as once, few, many or a class of expanded clone.

>15|TRBD2|TRBJ2-7|few|TRBV7-8
CASSFERGAYYEQYF
TGTGCCAGCAGCTTTGAGCGGGGAGCTTATTACGAGCAGTACTTC
>12|NA|TRBJ1-2|few|TRBV12-5
CASAGDNYGYTF
TGTGCTAGTGCGGGGGATAACTATGGCTACACCTTC
>13|TRBD1|TRBJ2-7|many|TRBV7-2
CASSPGQVGEQYF
TGTGCCAGCAGCCCTGGACAGGTGGGCGAGCAGTACTTC
>13|NA|TRBJ2-3|few|TRBV3-1
CASKLRGTDTQYF
TGTGCCAGCAAACTGAGGGGCACAGATACGCAGTATTTT
>15|TRBD2|TRBJ2-1|NA|TRBV27
CASSSRLAGRNEQFF
TGTGCCAGCAGTTCAAGACTAGCGGGGAGGAATGAGCAGTTCTTC
>14|NA|TRBJ1-6|NA|TRBV12-3/TRBV12-4
CASRAGSASSPLHF
TGTGCCAGCAGGGCTGGGAGCGCAAGTTCACCCCTCCACTTT
>20|TRBD2|TRBJ2-4|many|TRBV15
CATSSLPLAGFVLGKNIQYF
TGTGCCACCAGCAGTTTGCCATTAGCGGGCTTTGTGTTGGGCAAAAACATTCAGTACTTC
>15|NA|TRBJ2-6|few|TRBV5-1
CASSLTVGGANVLTF
TGCGCCAGCAGCTTGACCGTCGGAGGGGCCAACGTCCTGACTTTC
>11|TRBD2|TRBJ2-1|many|TRBV28
CASSPAGLQFF
TGTGCCAGCAGTCCAGCGGGACTGCAGTTCTTC
>15|NA|TRBJ2-2|NA|TRBV5-1
CASSLGQFNTGELFF
TGCGCCAGCAGTCTCGGACAGTTCAACACCGGGGAGCTGTTTTTT
>13|NA|TRBJ1-5|NA|TRBV7-9
CASSLGSGQPQHF
TGTGCCAGCAGCTTAGGTTCGGGTCAGCCCCAGCATTTT
>13|NA|TRBJ1-2|NA|TRBV5-1
CASSLGGTAGYTF
TGCGCCAGCAGCTTAGGAGGGACTGCTGGCTACACCTTC
>16|NA|TRBJ1-2|many|TRBV19
CASTPFQPGLLYGYTF
TGTGCCAGTACCCCTTTCCAACCGGGACTACTCTATGGCTACACCTTC
>15|NA|TRBJ1-4|few|TRBV5-1
CASSFNDATNEKLFF
TGCGCCAGCAGCTTTAACGACGCAACTAATGAAAAACTGTTTTTT
>13|NA|TRBJ2-2|few|TRBV5-5
CASSLPVTGELFF
TGTGCCAGCAGCTTGCCAGTCACCGGGGAGCTGTTTTTT
>17|NA|TRBJ1-2|few|TRBV25-1
CASSPPRGLGPNYGYTF
TGTGCCAGCAGTCCCCCCAGGGGCCTCGGACCTAACTATGGCTACACCTTC
>16|TRBD2|TRBJ2-1|many|TRBV7-6
CASSLGYQRGNNEQFF
TGTGCCAGCAGCTTAGGATACCAGCGGGGCAACAATGAGCAGTTCTTC
>12|NA|TRBJ2-5|once|TRBV14
CASSQDPETQYF
TGTGCCAGCAGCCAAGACCCAGAGACCCAGTACTTC
>14|TRBD2|TRBJ2-3|few|TRBV20-1
CSGAGGPQGDTQYF
TGCAGTGGGGCGGGAGGACCCCAGGGGGATACGCAGTATTTT
>14|NA|TRBJ1-4|NA|TRBV5-1
CASSPGPNSEKLFF
TGCGCCAGCAGCCCGGGACCCAACAGTGAAAAACTGTTTTTT
>17|NA|TRBJ2-6|NA|TRBV5-1
CASSLAPTGIGANVLTF
TGCGCCAGCAGCTTGGCCCCAACAGGGATTGGGGCCAACGTCCTGACTTTC
>14|NA|TRBJ2-4|NA|TRBV20-1
CSALTLLAKNIQYF
TGCAGTGCTCTGACTCTTCTAGCCAAAAACATTCAGTACTTC
>12|NA|TRBJ1-3|many|TRBV20-1
CSARTAGNTIYF
TGCAGCGCCCGGACAGCTGGAAACACCATATATTTT
>14|NA|TRBJ2-2|few|TRBV20-1
CSAPGAHSTGELFF
TGCAGTGCACCGGGGGCCCATTCAACCGGGGAGCTGTTTTTT
>14|TRBD1|TRBJ1-6|many|TRBV12-3/TRBV12-4
CASSRQGANSPLHF
TGTGCCAGCAGCAGACAGGGCGCGAATTCACCCCTCCACTTT
>13|NA|TRBJ2-7|few|TRBV29-1
CSVEGGDSTKQYF
TGCAGCGTTGAAGGCGGGGATAGTACCAAGCAGTACTTC
>13|NA|TRBJ2-3|many|TRBV12-3/TRBV12-4
CASTRSAGNTQYF
TGTGCCAGCACCCGGTCTGCTGGGAATACGCAGTATTTT
>13|NA|TRBJ2-1|NA|TRBV5-6
CASSLDGTNEQFF
TGTGCCAGCAGCTTGGACGGCACCAATGAGCAGTTCTTC
>15|TRBD2|TRBJ2-7|few|TRBV27
CASSSGTSGRSEQYF
TGTGCCAGCAGTTCAGGGACTAGCGGGAGGAGCGAGCAGTACTTC
>16|TRBD2|TRBJ2-5|few|TRBV5-1
CASSRGTSGYKETQYF
TGCGCCAGCAGCCGGGGGACTAGCGGGTACAAGGAGACCCAGTACTTC
>14|NA|TRBJ2-7|NA|TRBV27
CASSSRVPYYEQYF
TGTGCCAGCAGTTCCAGGGTTCCTTACTACGAGCAGTACTTC
>15|TRBD1|TRBJ1-4|NA|TRBV9
CASSGGQATNEKLFF
TGTGCCAGCAGCGGGGGACAGGCAACTAATGAAAAACTGTTTTTT
>13|NA|TRBJ2-7|many|TRBV4-3
CASSQEAGLEQYF
TGCGCCAGCAGCCAAGAAGCAGGACTCGAGCAGTACTTC
>15|NA|TRBJ2-5|NA|TRBV5-1
CASSSTGINKETQYF
TGCGCCAGCAGCTCTACGGGGATAAACAAAGAGACCCAGTACTTC
>15|TRBD2|TRBJ2-1|few|TRBV5-1
CASSPTSGSVSEQFF
TGCGCCAGCAGCCCGACTAGCGGGAGTGTAAGTGAGCAGTTCTTC
>16|NA|TRBJ1-4|NA|TRBV28
CASSLSGISGGEKLFF
TGTGCCAGCAGTTTAAGCGGGATCTCCGGAGGGGAAAAACTGTTTTTT
>15|NA|TRBJ2-3|NA|TRBV9
CASSVGSGPGDTQYF
TGTGCCAGCAGCGTAGGAAGCGGGCCGGGAGATACGCAGTATTTT
>13|TRBD2|TRBJ2-2|NA|TRBV20-1
CSASSGGTGELFF
TGCAGTGCTAGTTCGGGAGGCACCGGGGAGCTGTTTTTT
>12|TRBD1|TRBJ1-1|NA|TRBV12-3/TRBV12-4
CASRGQGIEAFF
TGTGCCAGCAGAGGACAGGGGATTGAAGCTTTCTTT
>16|NA|TRBJ1-5|NA|TRBV7-2
CASSPGQPYSNQPQHF
TGTGCCAGCAGCCCAGGACAGCCCTATAGCAATCAGCCCCAGCATTTT